The entry that follows covers one T cell receptor (beta chain) sequence. The data were obtained in a study of T cells expressing NK-cell markers. The wider study: Of eight sequenced donors, seven were HCMV-seropositive and one HCMV-seronegative.

CDR3 size: 14 residues. The germline V gene encodes CDR1 SEHNR and CDR2 FQNEAQ (reference sequence). UMIs were included in TCR beta cDNA generated by 5'RACE template switching. TCRdb reprocessed the 5' RACE reads and stores each CDR3 protein as one record, lacking DNA. This sample's table has 500,000 to 700,000 distinct CDR3 sequences. The sequence came from a man in his late teens or twenties in good health. The chain uses TRBV7-9 and TRBJ2-1; the D gene TCRdb calls, TRBD1, cannot be checked with no DNA. Sequences were obtained from blood T cells: a sorted CD56 or NKG2C T cell subset, CD4+ or CD8+ T cells, or bulk PBMC T cells (not recorded which). The CDR3 is CASRDGKVRNEQFF.